This entry lists 27 T cell receptor beta chains sequenced from one sample in a study of CD8 T cells in ankylosing spondylitis. TCRdb re-analysed the 5' RACE reads in MiXCR, keeping a single row per CDR3 protein. The sample has over 150,000 distinct CDR3 sequences, about 13% seen once. The sequenced sample consisted of blood, either unsorted or a sorted T cell fraction (not recorded which). These receptors were taken from a male donor with ankylosing spondylitis or in good health (not recorded which).

This clonotype was counted at least ten times. This chain joins TRBV5-1 and TRBJ2-1; D is perhaps TRBD1 (5 bases). Trimming removed 5 bases at V and 9 bases at J, with 21 bases between. Germline V CDR1 and CDR2: SGHRS, YFSETQ. The CDR3 is 15 amino acids. The CDR3 spells CASRPLGLQEIEQFF. The CDR3 DNA reads TGCGCCAGCAGACCCTTGGGCCTACAGGAGATTGAGCAGTTCTTC.

The gene calls are TRBV19 and TRBJ2-6, with D tentatively TRBD1 (6 bases). The V and J ends lost 5 bases and 0 bases respectively, with 8 bases between them. This CDR3 contains 15 residues. Germline CDR1 is LNHDA and CDR2 is SQIVND (reference sequence). The CDR3 nucleotides read TGTGCCAGTAGTTCGGACAGCTCTGGGGCCAACGTCCTGACTTTC. Protein: CASSSDSSGANVLTF.

This sequence joins TRBV3-1 and TRBJ1-1, with D perhaps matching TRBD1 (6 bases). The V gene lost 4 bases and the J gene lost 0 bases, with 9 bases spanning the gap. The CDR3 has 14 amino acids. Germline CDR1 reads LGHDT; CDR2 reads YNNKEL (reference sequence). Here the CDR3 DNA reads TGTGCCAGCAGCCCGGGACACTTGAACACTGAAGCTTTCTTT. Protein: CASSPGHLNTEAFF.

This clonotype was recorded a few times. This chain links TRBV6-1 with TRBJ2-2; weak D call: TRBD2 (6 bases). This CDR3 contains 16 residues. Per the germline V gene, CDR1 is MNHNS and CDR2 is SASEGT. V was clipped by 5 bases and J by 5 bases, with 18 bases between them. The CDR3 DNA sequence: TGTGCCAGCAGTCCTGAAGGACGGGGGTGGACCGGGGAGCTGTTTTTT. Translating it yields CASSPEGRGWTGELFF.

This clonotype was observed many times. The chain joins TRBV4-1 to TRBJ2-7, with 8 bases that match TRBD2. The CDR3 runs to 16 residues. V shed 0 bases and J 3 bases; nucleotides not matched to a gene: 7. Germline V CDR1 and CDR2: MGHRA, YSYEKL. DNA for the CDR3: TGCGCCAGCAGCCAAGACCTCGCTAGCGGGTACTACGAGCAGTACTTC. Translating gives CASSQDLASGYYEQYF.

The V gene is TRBV25-1, the J gene TRBJ2-1; 7 bases are a match to TRBD2. Losses at the gene ends were 7 bases for V and 5 bases for J; bases not matched to a gene: 8. The CDR3 consists of 14 residues. Germline V gene data show CDR1 as MGHDK and CDR2 as SYGVNS. For the CDR3, the DNA is TGTGCCAGCAATATTTGGGGGGGAGACAATGAGCAGTTCTTC. Amino acid sequence: CASNIWGGDNEQFF. Filled out from reference TRBV25-1 and TRBJ2-1, the complete variable domain reads EADIYQTPRYLVIGTGKKITLECSQTMGHDKMYWYQQDPGMELHLIHYSYGVNSTEKGDLSSESTVSRIRTEHFPLTLESARPSHTSQYLCASNIWGGDNEQFFGPGTRLTVL.

V usage is TRBV4-1 and J usage is TRBJ2-3, with TRBD1 matching 7 bases. The CDR3 extends over 15 amino acids. Germline lookup yields CDR1 MGHRA and CDR2 YSYEKL. Trimming removed 1 base from V and 5 bases from J; junction bases left unmatched: 6. In DNA, the CDR3 is TGCGCCAGCAGCCAAGTTGCGGCAGGGGGAGATACGCAGTATTTT. Protein product: CASSQVAAGGDTQYF.

The sample holds a few counts of this clonotype. This chain's CDR3 is CSAHPYNEQFF. CDR3 sequence (DNA): TGCAGTGCCCACCCCTACAATGAGCAGTTCTTC. V and J are TRBV20-1 and TRBJ2-1; D gene unclear. This CDR3 is 11 amino acids long. The germline V and J ends were trimmed by 6 bases and 2 bases, with 5 bases remaining between them. Germline-derived CDR1 and CDR2 are DFQATT and SNEGSKA (reference sequence).

This clonotype has a count of ten or more. This chain uses TRBV12-3 or TRBV12-4 with TRBJ1-1, with D possibly TRBD1 on 5 matching bases. Trimming removed 8 bases from V and 7 bases from J, with 23 bases in between. The CDR3 covers 15 residues. The CDR3 reads CASRPWGFVGGEAFF. The CDR3 nucleotides are TGTGCCAGCCGCCCTTGGGGTTTTGTTGGGGGTGAAGCTTTCTTT.

This clonotype was seen a few times. This chain connects TRBV9 to TRBJ2-3; 7 bases agree with TRBD2. Germline V gene lookup returns CDR1 SGDLS and CDR2 YYNGEE. The CDR3 runs to 14 residues. V gave up 0 bases and J gave up 4 bases; unmatched junction bases: 2. The CDR3 nucleotides read TGTGCCAGCAGCGTAGACGGGGGGTCAGATACGCAGTATTTT. Protein product: CASSVDGGSDTQYF.

The table lists this clonotype with a few counts. J is TRBJ2-1 and V is TRBV6-1; 7 nucleotides agree with TRBD2. CDR1 and CDR2 from the germline V gene are MNHNS and SASEGT. Trimming cost V 2 bases and J 6 bases; bases outside gene matches: 7. The CDR3 totals 15 residues. CDR3 bases: TGTGCCAGCAGTGAAAGGAGGGGACTACTCAATGAGCAGTTCTTC. It specifies CASSERRGLLNEQFF.

This clonotype was seen once. J is TRBJ2-7 and V is TRBV4-1, with D possibly being TRBD2 (5 bases). The V and J ends lost 0 bases and 1 base respectively, with 10 bases between them. This CDR3 is built from 15 residues. Germline V gene sequence: CDR1 MGHRA, CDR2 YSYEKL. CDR3 DNA: TGCGCCAGCAGCCAAGAGGCAAGAGGGTCCTACGAGCAGTACTTC. Its protein is CASSQEARGSYEQYF.

The table lists this clonotype with many counts. The gene calls are TRBV27 and TRBJ1-6; 7 positions match TRBD1. CDR1 and CDR2 from the germline V gene are MNHEY and SMNVEV (reference sequence). The CDR3 has 16 amino acids. V dropped 3 bases and J dropped 7; count of bases not matched to a gene: 9. The CDR3 sequence is CASSLWDSTLNSPLHF. CDR3 in DNA: TGTGCCAGCAGTTTGTGGGACAGCACCCTGAATTCACCCCTCCACTTT.

The V gene is TRBV5-1, the J gene TRBJ2-7, with TRBD1 matching 8 bases. From germline, CDR1 is SGHRS and CDR2 YFSETQ. V lost 1 base to trimming and J lost 5 bases; unmatched junction nucleotides: 8. This CDR3 has 15 residues. This CDR3 reads CASSLWQGAPNEQYF. The CDR3 region has the DNA TGCGCCAGCAGCTTGTGGCAGGGGGCGCCCAACGAGCAGTACTTC.

The V gene is TRBV5-1, the J gene TRBJ2-3; 8 bases fit TRBD2. Germline V lookup: CDR1 SGHRS, CDR2 YFSETQ. The CDR3 is 17 residues long. The J segment lost 0 bases and the V segment lost 1 base, leaving 7 bases of the junction unmatched. Here the CDR3 reads CASSLRGSGTSTDTQYF. CDR3 DNA sequence: TGCGCCAGCAGCTTGAGGGGTAGCGGGACCAGCACAGATACGCAGTATTTT.

This clonotype was detected many times. V and J are TRBV7-6 and TRBJ1-1; TRBD1 agrees at 9 bases. J lost 5 bases, V lost 3 bases, and 4 bases had no gene match. The CDR3 runs to 14 residues. Germline V lookup: CDR1 SGHVS, CDR2 FNYEAQ. The CDR3 spells CASSFPTGGTEAFF. The DNA for the CDR3 is TGTGCCAGCAGCTTCCCGACAGGGGGGACTGAAGCTTTCTTT.

This clonotype showed up many times. The chain uses TRBV10-3 and TRBJ1-2, with unresolved D. The ends were cut back, 7 bases at V and 3 bases at J, with 15 bases in the middle. Germline V lookup: CDR1 ENHRY, CDR2 SYGVKD. This CDR3 comprises 14 residues. In DNA, the CDR3 is TGTGCCATCACGGCCACGTCGGCCCACTATGGCTACACCTTC. This encodes CAITATSAHYGYTF.

This clonotype was observed a handful of times. The gene calls are TRBV7-9 and TRBJ2-1; 11 nucleotides match TRBD2. The CDR3 length is 15 residues. The V and J ends lost 5 bases and 5 bases, in that order; junction bases with no gene match: 5. The germline gives CDR1 SEHNR, CDR2 FQNEAQ (reference sequence). DNA for the CDR3: TGTGCCAGCAGCGAACCTAGCGGGGGGCACAATGAGCAGTTCTTC. Residues: CASSEPSGGHNEQFF.

This sequence joins TRBV7-9 and TRBJ2-1; 9 positions match TRBD1. CDR1 and CDR2 (germline): SEHNR, FQNEAQ (reference sequence). This CDR3 has 16 residues. The trim removed 2 bases at V and 4 bases at J, leaving 6 bases unmatched. CDR3 sequence reads: CASSLSGTGKYNEQFF. CDR3 bases: TGTGCCAGCAGCTTAAGCGGGACAGGGAAGTACAATGAGCAGTTCTTC. The variable domain in full, completed from reference TRBV7-9 and TRBJ2-1, reads DTGVSQNPRHKITKRGQNVTFRCDPISEHNRLYWYRQTLGQGPEFLTYFQNEAQLEKSRLLSDRFSAERPKGSFSTLEIQRTEQGDSAMYLCASSLSGTGKYNEQFFGPGTRLTVL.

This chain connects TRBV5-5 to TRBJ2-7; D is unclear. CDR1 is SGHKS and CDR2 is YYEKEE in the germline V gene (reference sequence). The CDR3 is 13 residues long. The ends were cut back, 2 bases at V and 3 bases at J, with 9 bases in the middle. CDR3 residues: CASSFSRSYEQYF. For the CDR3, the DNA is TGTGCCAGCAGCTTTAGCAGGAGCTACGAGCAGTACTTC.

Regarding this clonotype: A much larger clone sits a single nucleotide away, making a read error possible. J is TRBJ1-5 and V is TRBV2; D gene uncertain. CDR1 and CDR2 from the germline V gene are SNHLY and FYNNEI. The CDR3 is 13 residues long. CDR3 protein: CARSDVGNQPQHF. The CDR3 region has the DNA TGTGCCAGAAGTGATGTGGGCAATCAGCCCCAGCATTTT.

The V call is TRBV27, the J call TRBJ2-2; D perhaps matches TRBD1 (6 bases). The CDR3 has 16 residues. Germline CDR1 MNHEY, CDR2 SMNVEV (reference sequence). V gave up 5 bases and J gave up 2 bases, with 15 bases separating them. The CDR3 coding sequence is TGTGCCAGCAGTCCAGAGCCGGGACAAAACACCGGGGAGCTGTTTTTT. It codes for CASSPEPGQNTGELFF.

The chain uses TRBV10-1 and TRBJ2-3; TRBD2 matches 8 bases. The germline V gene has CDR1 WNHNN and CDR2 SYGVQD (reference sequence). This CDR3 is 16 amino acids long. The trim removed 2 bases at V and 2 bases at J, leaving 6 bases unmatched. The DNA for the CDR3 is TGCGCCAGCAGTGAGGCCCTAGCGGGCCTCACAGATACGCAGTATTTT. Its translation: CASSEALAGLTDTQYF.

The chain couples TRBV2 to TRBJ2-2; D is ambiguous. This CDR3 is 14 amino acids long. Trimming left V 10 bases short and J 2 bases short, with 14 bases between. CDR1 and CDR2 from the germline V gene are SNHLY and FYNNEI. CDR3 sequence reads: CATQRGGNTGELFF. As DNA, the CDR3 is TGTGCCACGCAGCGTGGCGGTAACACCGGGGAGCTGTTTTTT.

This clonotype occurred a few times. This chain joins TRBV4-2 and TRBJ2-2; 10 positions agree with TRBD1. Losses at the gene ends were 4 bases for V and 3 bases for J; bases not matched to a gene: 2. Germline CDR1 LGHNA, CDR2 YNFKEQ. CDR3 length: 15 residues. The CDR3: CASSPGTGDTGELFF. The CDR3 bases are TGTGCCAGCAGCCCCGGGACAGGGGACACCGGGGAGCTGTTTTTT.

Only a few counts were recorded for this clonotype. V usage is TRBV27 and J usage is TRBJ1-1; no clear D gene. Trimming shortened V by 4 bases and J by 5 bases, and 8 bases separated the two germline ends. This CDR3 is built from 12 residues. Germline values: CDR1 MNHEY, CDR2 SMNVEV (reference sequence). This CDR3 is CASSSAGTEAFF. The CDR3, as DNA: TGTGCCAGCAGTTCAGCCGGTACTGAAGCTTTCTTT.

This chain uses TRBV18 with TRBJ1-4, with 8 positions matching TRBD1. Looked up from germline, CDR1 is KGHSH and CDR2 is LQKENI. Trimming took 2 bases from V and 8 from J; bases not matched to a gene: 16. This CDR3 is 18 amino acids long. Written as DNA, the CDR3 is TGTGCCAGCTCACCAATTCCCCCCGTAGGGACAGGCCTCGAAAAACTGTTTTTT. As protein: CASSPIPPVGTGLEKLFF.